Listed below are T cell receptor beta chains from one sample, sequenced in a study of blood T cell repertoires in COVID-19. Generated by immunoSEQ multiplex PCR, the TCRdb table keeps only in-frame clones and is missing some. The sample includes about 100,000 clones, roughly 81% of them seen just once. The sequencing input was peripheral blood. The receptors were gathered from a man at least 80 years old with COVID-19, enrolled during active disease. CDR3s include the opening cysteine and the closing phenylalanine or tryptophan. Fields, in order: V gene, D gene, clone size, J gene, CDR3 protein, CDR3 DNA. D genes are given only for firm matches. Part of the rows lack a size; the others show once, few, many or a class for expanded clones.

V gene: TRBV29-1; D gene: TRBD1; clone size: few; J gene: TRBJ1-5; CDR3 protein: CSVASTGNQPQHF; CDR3 DNA: TGCAGCGTAGCTTCGACAGGGAACCAGCCCCAGCATTTT
V gene: TRBV5-8; D gene: -; clone size: -; J gene: TRBJ1-2; CDR3 protein: CASSLDSQGYGYTF; CDR3 DNA: TGTGCCAGCAGCTTGGATAGTCAGGGGTATGGCTACACCTTC
V gene: TRBV6-1; D gene: -; clone size: -; J gene: TRBJ1-2; CDR3 protein: CASSEGPGQSYGYTF; CDR3 DNA: TGTGCCAGCAGTGAAGGTCCTGGACAGAGCTATGGCTACACCTTC
V gene: TRBV2; D gene: -; clone size: -; J gene: TRBJ2-2; CDR3 protein: CASSVDRNTGELFF; CDR3 DNA: TGTGCCAGCAGTGTCGACAGGAACACCGGGGAGCTGTTTTTT
V gene: TRBV19; D gene: TRBD1; clone size: -; J gene: TRBJ1-3; CDR3 protein: CASGSTGRNTIYF; CDR3 DNA: TGTGCCAGCGGATCGACAGGGCGAAACACCATATATTTT
V gene: TRBV4-1; D gene: -; clone size: -; J gene: TRBJ1-1; CDR3 protein: CASSQEVSLSTEAFF; CDR3 DNA: TGCGCCAGTAGCCAAGAAGTTTCCCTGAGCACTGAAGCTTTCTTT
V gene: TRBV28; D gene: TRBD1; clone size: -; J gene: TRBJ1-4; CDR3 protein: CASSPPGQGIATNEKLFF; CDR3 DNA: TGTGCCAGCAGTCCCCCGGGACAGGGAATTGCAACTAATGAAAAACTGTTTTTT
V gene: TRBV2; D gene: -; clone size: -; J gene: TRBJ1-6; CDR3 protein: CASSPTQMESPLHF; CDR3 DNA: TGTGCCAGCAGTCCGACGCAGATGGAGTCACCCCTCCACTTT
V gene: TRBV7-8; D gene: -; clone size: -; J gene: TRBJ1-5; CDR3 protein: CASSPGSLGGQPQHF; CDR3 DNA: TGTGCCAGCAGCCCGGGGTCCCTGGGTGGTCAGCCCCAGCATTTT
V gene: TRBV19; D gene: TRBD1; clone size: -; J gene: TRBJ2-7; CDR3 protein: CASSTDRGRLHEQYF; CDR3 DNA: TGTGCCAGTAGTACGGACAGGGGGCGCTTACACGAGCAGTACTTC
V gene: TRBV27; D gene: TRBD1; clone size: -; J gene: TRBJ1-1; CDR3 protein: CASSLAGGTEAFF; CDR3 DNA: TGTGCCAGCAGCTTAGCAGGGGGGACTGAAGCTTTCTTT
V gene: TRBV2; D gene: TRBD2; clone size: -; J gene: TRBJ2-5; CDR3 protein: CASCSGAQETQYF; CDR3 DNA: TGTGCCAGCTGTAGCGGGGCCCAAGAGACCCAGTACTTC
V gene: TRBV5-5; D gene: -; clone size: once; J gene: TRBJ1-5; CDR3 protein: CASSQGFSNQPQHF; CDR3 DNA: TGTGCCAGCAGCCAGGGTTTTAGCAATCAGCCCCAGCATTTT
V gene: TRBV3-1/TRBV3-2; D gene: -; clone size: -; J gene: TRBJ1-2; CDR3 protein: CASSQESTRGYTF; CDR3 DNA: TGTGCCAGCAGCCAAGAGTCTACTAGAGGCTACACCTTC
V gene: TRBV5-8; D gene: -; clone size: -; J gene: TRBJ1-5; CDR3 protein: CASSQLNQPQHF; CDR3 DNA: TGTGCCAGCAGCCAACTCAATCAGCCCCAGCATTTT
V gene: TRBV5-1; D gene: -; clone size: -; J gene: TRBJ1-2; CDR3 protein: CASSLGGQLNYGYTF; CDR3 DNA: TGCGCCAGCAGCTTGGGCGGACAGCTTAACTATGGCTACACCTTC
V gene: TRBV7-3; D gene: TRBD2; clone size: once; J gene: TRBJ2-1; CDR3 protein: CASSLGTSGGGKFF; CDR3 DNA: TGTGCCAGCAGCCTAGGGACTAGCGGGGGTGGGAAGTTCTTC
V gene: TRBV15; D gene: -; clone size: -; J gene: TRBJ2-5; CDR3 protein: CATSRDRVVQETQYF; CDR3 DNA: TGTGCCACCAGCAGAGATCGGGTGGTTCAAGAGACCCAGTACTTC
V gene: TRBV5-1; D gene: -; clone size: -; J gene: TRBJ1-1; CDR3 protein: CASSLGVTDRAFF; CDR3 DNA: TGCGCCAGCAGCTTGGGAGTGACAGATAGGGCTTTCTTT
V gene: TRBV10-3; D gene: -; clone size: -; J gene: TRBJ1-2; CDR3 protein: CAIAQTGGYIRYGYTF; CDR3 DNA: TGTGCCATCGCCCAAACGGGGGGATATATTCGCTATGGCTACACCTTC
V gene: TRBV24-1; D gene: TRBD2; clone size: -; J gene: TRBJ2-3; CDR3 protein: CATSDPYLAGSTDTQYF; CDR3 DNA: TGTGCCACCAGTGATCCGTACTTAGCGGGAAGCACAGATACGCAGTATTTT
V gene: TRBV7-8; D gene: -; clone size: -; J gene: TRBJ1-1; CDR3 protein: CASSTSITGGTEAFF; CDR3 DNA: TGTGCCAGCAGCACCTCGATTACCGGGGGTACTGAAGCTTTCTTT
V gene: TRBV2; D gene: TRBD2; clone size: -; J gene: TRBJ2-3; CDR3 protein: CASRLGLAGGTDTQYF; CDR3 DNA: TGTGCCAGCAGATTGGGTCTAGCGGGGGGCACAGATACGCAGTATTTT
V gene: TRBV29-1; D gene: TRBD1; clone size: -; J gene: TRBJ2-5; CDR3 protein: CSVDTGGGETQYF; CDR3 DNA: TGCAGCGTTGACACAGGGGGTGGGGAGACCCAGTACTTC
V gene: TRBV19; D gene: TRBD1; clone size: -; J gene: TRBJ1-2; CDR3 protein: CASSISRGPLYGYTF; CDR3 DNA: TGTGCCAGTAGTATATCCAGGGGGCCTCTCTATGGCTACACCTTC
V gene: TRBV5-1; D gene: TRBD2; clone size: -; J gene: TRBJ2-1; CDR3 protein: CASSLSGNNYNEQFF; CDR3 DNA: TGCGCCAGCAGCTTGAGCGGGAATAACTACAATGAGCAGTTCTTC
V gene: TRBV5-1; D gene: -; clone size: -; J gene: TRBJ2-3; CDR3 protein: CASSLDTASTDTQYF; CDR3 DNA: TGCGCCAGCAGCTTAGACACTGCTAGCACAGATACGCAGTATTTT
V gene: TRBV28; D gene: TRBD1; clone size: -; J gene: TRBJ1-2; CDR3 protein: CASSRNRGGYGYTF; CDR3 DNA: TGTGCCAGCAGCAGAAACAGGGGGGGCTATGGCTACACCTTC
V gene: TRBV18; D gene: -; clone size: -; J gene: TRBJ2-3; CDR3 protein: CASSKRGSRGANTDTQYF; CDR3 DNA: TGTGCCAGCTCGAAGAGAGGGTCTCGCGGGGCAAACACAGATACGCAGTATTTT
V gene: TRBV28; D gene: -; clone size: -; J gene: TRBJ1-1; CDR3 protein: CASSLYVAGAGTEAFF; CDR3 DNA: TGTGCCAGCAGTTTATATGTTGCAGGGGCGGGCACTGAAGCTTTCTTT
V gene: TRBV3-1/TRBV3-2; D gene: -; clone size: -; J gene: TRBJ2-7; CDR3 protein: CASSQDRGTSYYEQYF; CDR3 DNA: TGTGCCAGCAGCCAAGATAGGGGGACCTCCTACTACGAGCAGTACTTC
V gene: TRBV25-1; D gene: TRBD1; clone size: -; J gene: TRBJ2-1; CDR3 protein: CASSTLGQGAAYNEQFF; CDR3 DNA: TGTGCCAGCAGTACCCTCGGACAGGGGGCGGCCTACAATGAGCAGTTCTTC
V gene: TRBV6-6; D gene: -; clone size: once; J gene: TRBJ2-3; CDR3 protein: CASKRTGVDTQYF; CDR3 DNA: TGTGCCAGCAAGCGAACGGGGGTCGATACGCAGTATTTT
V gene: TRBV2; D gene: TRBD1; clone size: -; J gene: TRBJ1-1; CDR3 protein: CASSTGTGRTEAFF; CDR3 DNA: TGTGCCAGCAGTACCGGGACAGGGAGAACTGAAGCTTTCTTT
V gene: TRBV7-6; D gene: -; clone size: -; J gene: TRBJ2-7; CDR3 protein: CASSLAQSDYEQYF; CDR3 DNA: TGTGCCAGCAGCTTAGCCCAGTCCGACTACGAGCAGTACTTC
V gene: TRBV11-2; D gene: -; clone size: -; J gene: TRBJ2-1; CDR3 protein: CASSLGEREQFF; CDR3 DNA: TGTGCCAGCAGCTTAGGTGAGAGGGAGCAGTTCTTC
V gene: TRBV3-1/TRBV3-2; D gene: -; clone size: -; J gene: TRBJ2-2; CDR3 protein: CASSLRVDTGELFF; CDR3 DNA: TGTGCCAGCAGCCTTCGGGTGGACACCGGGGAGCTGTTTTTT
V gene: TRBV9; D gene: -; clone size: -; J gene: TRBJ2-7; CDR3 protein: CASSVGGSLKGEQYF; CDR3 DNA: TGTGCCAGCAGCGTAGGAGGGAGCCTTAAGGGAGAGCAGTACTTC
V gene: TRBV11-3; D gene: -; clone size: once; J gene: TRBJ1-1; CDR3 protein: CASSLESGTEAFF; CDR3 DNA: TGTGCCAGCAGCTTAGAGTCCGGGACTGAAGCTTTCTTT
V gene: TRBV27; D gene: -; clone size: once; J gene: TRBJ2-5; CDR3 protein: CASSFRVEETQYF; CDR3 DNA: TGTGCCAGCAGTTTCCGGGTAGAAGAGACCCAGTACTTC
V gene: TRBV3-1/TRBV3-2; D gene: TRBD2; clone size: -; J gene: TRBJ2-7; CDR3 protein: CASSPRTSGSFHEQYF; CDR3 DNA: TGTGCCAGCAGCCCGCGGACTAGCGGGAGCTTTCACGAGCAGTACTTC
V gene: TRBV11-2; D gene: -; clone size: -; J gene: TRBJ2-3; CDR3 protein: CASTPESTDTQYF; CDR3 DNA: TGTGCCAGCACCCCCGAGAGCACAGATACGCAGTATTTT
V gene: TRBV5-4; D gene: -; clone size: -; J gene: TRBJ2-5; CDR3 protein: CASSPWTAISTPQETQYF; CDR3 DNA: TGTGCCAGCAGCCCGTGGACAGCAATTAGTACCCCCCAAGAGACCCAGTACTTC
V gene: TRBV30; D gene: -; clone size: once; J gene: TRBJ1-5; CDR3 protein: CAWSGLPNQPQHF; CDR3 DNA: TGTGCCTGGAGTGGACTGCCGAATCAGCCCCAGCATTTT
V gene: TRBV5-4; D gene: TRBD1; clone size: -; J gene: TRBJ2-5; CDR3 protein: CASTRTGTYQETQYF; CDR3 DNA: TGTGCCAGCACCCGGACAGGGACCTACCAAGAGACCCAGTACTTC
V gene: TRBV20-1; D gene: TRBD2; clone size: -; J gene: TRBJ2-7; CDR3 protein: CSASKRGGVYEQYF; CDR3 DNA: TGCAGTGCTAGTAAGCGGGGGGGTGTCTACGAGCAGTACTTC